This T cell receptor beta chain was retrieved from a study of naive and memory T cell subsets. Separate alpha and beta amplification began at the second PCR step. Both TRBC1 and TRBC2 were covered by a beta constant-region primer of two equimolar oligonucleotides. The cDNA 3' end received a ligated single-stranded oligonucleotide carrying the SP2 primer and a 12-nucleotide UMI. One entry per CDR3 protein results from TCRdb running MiXCR on the UMI-ligation and nested PCR reads. The sample has under 150,000 distinct CDR3 sequences; approximately 15% are singletons. The source material was naive CD4+ T cells from blood. The sequence derives from a human donor in good health.

Written as DNA, the CDR3 is TGTGCCAGAGAATGGACTAGCGGGTATATCTACGAGCAGTACTTC. Its translation: CAREWTSGYIYEQYF. V and J are TRBV21-1 and TRBJ2-7; the table's D gene call, TRBD2, was not cross checked with the DNA. TRBV21-1 is a documented pseudogene. There are 15 residues in the CDR3.